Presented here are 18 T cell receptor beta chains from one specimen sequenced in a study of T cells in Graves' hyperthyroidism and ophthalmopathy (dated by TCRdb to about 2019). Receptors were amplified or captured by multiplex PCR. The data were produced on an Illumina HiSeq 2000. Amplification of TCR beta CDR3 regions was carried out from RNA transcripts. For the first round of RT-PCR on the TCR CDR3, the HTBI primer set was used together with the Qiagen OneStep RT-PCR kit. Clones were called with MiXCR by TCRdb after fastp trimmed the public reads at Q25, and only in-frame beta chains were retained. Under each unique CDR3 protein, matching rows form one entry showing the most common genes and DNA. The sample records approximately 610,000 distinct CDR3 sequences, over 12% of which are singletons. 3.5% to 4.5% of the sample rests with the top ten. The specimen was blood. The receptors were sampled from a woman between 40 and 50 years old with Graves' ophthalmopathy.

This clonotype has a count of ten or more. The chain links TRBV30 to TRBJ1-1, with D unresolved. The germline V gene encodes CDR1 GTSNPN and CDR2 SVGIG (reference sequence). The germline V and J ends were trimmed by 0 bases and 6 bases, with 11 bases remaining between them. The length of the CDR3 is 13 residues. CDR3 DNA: TGTGCCTGGAGTGTATGGGGAGGAGCTGAAGCTTTCTTT. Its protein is CAWSVWGGAEAFF. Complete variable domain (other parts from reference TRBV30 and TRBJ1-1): SQTIHQWPATLVQPVGSPLSLECTVEGTSNPNLYWYRQAAGRGLQLLFYSVGIGQISSEVPQNLSASRPQDRQFILSSKKLLLSDSGFYLCAWSVWGGAEAFFGQGTRLTVV.

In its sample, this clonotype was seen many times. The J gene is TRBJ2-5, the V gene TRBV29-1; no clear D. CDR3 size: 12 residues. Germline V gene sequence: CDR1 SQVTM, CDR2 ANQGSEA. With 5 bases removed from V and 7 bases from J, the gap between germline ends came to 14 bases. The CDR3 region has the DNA TGCAGCGTTCCCGGACGGGCCTGGACCCAGTACTTC. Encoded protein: CSVPGRAWTQYF. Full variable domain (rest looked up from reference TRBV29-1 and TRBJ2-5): SAVISQKPSRDICQRGTSLTIQCQVDSQVTMMFWYRQQPGQSLTLIATANQGSEATYESGFVIDKFPISRPNLTFSTLTVSNMSPEDSSIYLCSVPGRAWTQYFGPGTRLLVL.

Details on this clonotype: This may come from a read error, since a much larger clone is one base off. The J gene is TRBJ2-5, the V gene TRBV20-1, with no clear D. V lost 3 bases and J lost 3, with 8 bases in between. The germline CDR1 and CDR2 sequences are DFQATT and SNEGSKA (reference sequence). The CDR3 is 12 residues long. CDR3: CSASVWEETQYF. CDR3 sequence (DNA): TGCAGTGCTAGTGTGTGGGAAGAGACCCAGTACTTC.

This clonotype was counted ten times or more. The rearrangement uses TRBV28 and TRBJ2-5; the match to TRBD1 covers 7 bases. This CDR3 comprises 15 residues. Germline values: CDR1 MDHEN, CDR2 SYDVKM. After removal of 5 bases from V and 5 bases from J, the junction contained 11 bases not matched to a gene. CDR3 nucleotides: TGTGCCAGCAGTCTATCCGCGACAGGGTTGGAGACCCAGTACTTC. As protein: CASSLSATGLETQYF.

This CDR3 is CACHPPYTGELFF. Here the CDR3 DNA reads TGTGCCTGCCACCCCCCATATACCGGGGAGCTGTTTTTT. The rearrangement joins TRBV7-9 to TRBJ2-2; no definite D call. Germline lookup yields CDR1 SEHNR and CDR2 FQNEAQ (reference sequence). Trimming took off 11 bases at V and 5 bases at J, with 15 bases between the two ends. CDR3 length: 13 residues.

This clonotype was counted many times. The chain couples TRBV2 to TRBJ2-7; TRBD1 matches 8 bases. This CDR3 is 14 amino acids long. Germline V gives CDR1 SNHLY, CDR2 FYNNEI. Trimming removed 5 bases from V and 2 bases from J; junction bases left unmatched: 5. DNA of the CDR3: TGTGCCAGCAGTAGAAACAGGGGGACCTACGAGCAGTACTTC. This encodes CASSRNRGTYEQYF.

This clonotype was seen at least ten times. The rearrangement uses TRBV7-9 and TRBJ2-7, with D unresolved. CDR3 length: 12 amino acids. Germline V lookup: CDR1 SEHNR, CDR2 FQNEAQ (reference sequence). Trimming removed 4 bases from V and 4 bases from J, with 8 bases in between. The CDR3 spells CASSSEGYEQYF. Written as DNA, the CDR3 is TGTGCCAGCAGCTCGGAAGGGTACGAGCAGTACTTC.

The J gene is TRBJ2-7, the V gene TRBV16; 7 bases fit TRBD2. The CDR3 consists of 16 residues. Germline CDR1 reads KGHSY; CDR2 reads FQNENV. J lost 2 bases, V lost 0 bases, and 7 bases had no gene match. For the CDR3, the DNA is TGTGCCAGCAGCCAATCGGGAGGGTTCGTCACCTACGAGCAGTACTTC. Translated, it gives CASSQSGGFVTYEQYF.

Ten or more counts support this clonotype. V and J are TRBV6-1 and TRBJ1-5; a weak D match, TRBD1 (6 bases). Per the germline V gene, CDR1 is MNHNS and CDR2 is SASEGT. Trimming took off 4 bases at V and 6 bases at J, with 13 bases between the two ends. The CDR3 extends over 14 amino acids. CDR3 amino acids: CASSARGRGQPQHF. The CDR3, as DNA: TGTGCCAGCAGTGCCAGGGGAAGGGGTCAGCCCCAGCATTTT.

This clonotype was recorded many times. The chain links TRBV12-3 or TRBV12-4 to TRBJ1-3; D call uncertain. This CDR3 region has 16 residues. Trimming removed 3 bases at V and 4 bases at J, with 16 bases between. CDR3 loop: CASSFSGSRAGNTIYF. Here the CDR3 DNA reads TGTGCCAGCAGTTTTTCGGGGTCGAGGGCGGGAAACACCATATATTTT.

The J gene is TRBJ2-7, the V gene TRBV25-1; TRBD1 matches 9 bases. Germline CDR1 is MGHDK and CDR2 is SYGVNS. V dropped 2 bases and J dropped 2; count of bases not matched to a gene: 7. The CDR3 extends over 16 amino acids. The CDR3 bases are TGTGCCAGCAGTGAAGCCGGGGACAGGGTCGCCTACGAGCAGTACTTC. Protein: CASSEAGDRVAYEQYF.

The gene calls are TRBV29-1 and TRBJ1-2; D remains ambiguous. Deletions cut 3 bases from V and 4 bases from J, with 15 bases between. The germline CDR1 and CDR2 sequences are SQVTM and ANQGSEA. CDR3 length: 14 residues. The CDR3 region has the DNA TGCAGCGTTGAGTCAGGTCTAGTGGGCTATGGCTACACCTTC. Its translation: CSVESGLVGYGYTF.

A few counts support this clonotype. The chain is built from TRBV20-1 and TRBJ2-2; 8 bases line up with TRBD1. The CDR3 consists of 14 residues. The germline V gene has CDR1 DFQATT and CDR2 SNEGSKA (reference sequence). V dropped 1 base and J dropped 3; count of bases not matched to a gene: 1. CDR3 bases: TGCAGTGCTAGAGCACAGGGGGACACCGGGGAGCTGTTTTTT. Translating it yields CSARAQGDTGELFF.

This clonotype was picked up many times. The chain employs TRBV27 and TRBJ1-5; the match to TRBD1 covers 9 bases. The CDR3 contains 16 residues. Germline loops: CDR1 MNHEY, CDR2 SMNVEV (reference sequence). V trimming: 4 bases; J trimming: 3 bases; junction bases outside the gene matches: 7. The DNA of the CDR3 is TGTGCCAGCAGTTCCGGACAGGGGTACGACAATCAGCCCCAGCATTTT. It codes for CASSSGQGYDNQPQHF.

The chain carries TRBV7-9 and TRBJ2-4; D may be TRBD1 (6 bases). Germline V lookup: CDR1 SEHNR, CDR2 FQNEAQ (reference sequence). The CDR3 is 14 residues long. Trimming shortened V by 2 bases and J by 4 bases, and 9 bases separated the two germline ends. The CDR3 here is CASSLITGKNIQYF. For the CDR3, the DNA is TGTGCCAGCAGCTTAATCACAGGGAAAAACATTCAGTACTTC.

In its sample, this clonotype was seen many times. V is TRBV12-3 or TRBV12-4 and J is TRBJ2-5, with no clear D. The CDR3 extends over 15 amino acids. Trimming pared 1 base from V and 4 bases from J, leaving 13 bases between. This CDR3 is CASSLEQAFRETQYF. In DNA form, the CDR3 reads TGTGCCAGCAGTTTAGAGCAGGCTTTCAGAGAGACCCAGTACTTC.

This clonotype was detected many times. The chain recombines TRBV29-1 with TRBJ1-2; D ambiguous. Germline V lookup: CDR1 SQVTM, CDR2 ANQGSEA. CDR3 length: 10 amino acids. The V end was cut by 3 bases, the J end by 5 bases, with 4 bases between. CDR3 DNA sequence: TGCAGCGTTGAGCAGTATGGCTACACCTTC. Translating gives CSVEQYGYTF. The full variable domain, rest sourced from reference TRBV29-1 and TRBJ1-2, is SAVISQKPSRDICQRGTSLTIQCQVDSQVTMMFWYRQQPGQSLTLIATANQGSEATYESGFVIDKFPISRPNLTFSTLTVSNMSPEDSSIYLCSVEQYGYTFGSGTRLTVV.

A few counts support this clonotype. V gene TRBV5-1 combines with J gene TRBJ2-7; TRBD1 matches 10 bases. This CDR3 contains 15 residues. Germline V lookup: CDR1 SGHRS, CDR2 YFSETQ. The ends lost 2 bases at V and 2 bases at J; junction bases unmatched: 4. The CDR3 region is CASSFDRGQPYEQYF. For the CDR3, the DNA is TGCGCCAGCAGCTTCGACAGGGGGCAGCCCTACGAGCAGTACTTC.